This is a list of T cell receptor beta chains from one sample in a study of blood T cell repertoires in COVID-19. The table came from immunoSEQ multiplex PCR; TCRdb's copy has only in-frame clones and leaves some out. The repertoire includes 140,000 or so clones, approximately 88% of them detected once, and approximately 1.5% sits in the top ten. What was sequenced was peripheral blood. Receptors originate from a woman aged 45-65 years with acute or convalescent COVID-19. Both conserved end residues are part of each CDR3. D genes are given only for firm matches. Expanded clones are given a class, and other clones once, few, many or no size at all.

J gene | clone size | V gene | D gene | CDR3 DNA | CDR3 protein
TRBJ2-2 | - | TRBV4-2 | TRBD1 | TGTGCCAGCAGCCAGCATATCGTACAGGGGGAGCAGGAGCTGTTTTTT | CASSQHIVQGEQELFF
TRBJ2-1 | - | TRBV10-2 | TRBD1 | TGCGCCAGCTGGGGAAACAGGGGGCCGTACAATGAGCAGTTCTTC | CASWGNRGPYNEQFF
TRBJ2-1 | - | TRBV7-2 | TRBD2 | TGTGCCAGCAGTCAACTAGCGGGGGGGGTTTACAATGAGCAGTTCTTC | CASSQLAGGVYNEQFF
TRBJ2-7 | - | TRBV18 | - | TGTGCCAGCTCACGCGGGGTGGCCTACGAGCAGTACTTC | CASSRGVAYEQYF
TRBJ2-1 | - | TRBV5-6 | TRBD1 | TGTGCCAGCAGCCTCAGGACAGGAGCCAACTCCTACAATGAGCAGTTCTTC | CASSLRTGANSYNEQFF
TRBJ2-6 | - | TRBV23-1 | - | TGCGCCAGCAGTCATCGACTCCGGGGGGCCAACGTCCTGACTTTC | CASSHRLRGANVLTF
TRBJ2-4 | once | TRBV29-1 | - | TGCAGCGTTGTAAAGGACAGTAGTGACATTCAGTACTTC | CSVVKDSSDIQYF
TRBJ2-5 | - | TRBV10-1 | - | TGCGCCAGCAGTGAGGACAGGCACGACCAAGAGACCCAGTACTTC | CASSEDRHDQETQYF
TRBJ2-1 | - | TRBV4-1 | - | TGCGCCAGCAGCCCAGGACTCTCCAATGAGCAGTTCTTC | CASSPGLSNEQFF
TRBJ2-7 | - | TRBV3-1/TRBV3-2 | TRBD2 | TGTGCCAGCAGCCAAGGACTAGCGGGAGGTTACGAGCAGTACTTC | CASSQGLAGGYEQYF
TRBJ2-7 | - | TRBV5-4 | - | TGTGCCACCAAGGAGACAGGAAACTACGAGCAGTACTTC | CATKETGNYEQYF
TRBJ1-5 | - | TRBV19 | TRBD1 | TGTGCCAGTAGTATCGAGTGGACAGGGGTCAATCAGCCCCAGCATTTT | CASSIEWTGVNQPQHF
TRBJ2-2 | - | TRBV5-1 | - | TGCGCCAGCAACAAAGGGGGGGTAGCGAACTTCGCCGGGGAGCTGTTTTTT | CASNKGGVANFAGELFF
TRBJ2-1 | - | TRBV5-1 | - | TGCGCCAGCAGCTTGCAAAACAGGGACAATGAGCAGTTCTTC | CASSLQNRDNEQFF
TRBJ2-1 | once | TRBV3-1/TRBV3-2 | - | TGTGCCAGCAGCCAAGGACGAGAGACAGGGCAGTTCTTC | CASSQGRETGQFF
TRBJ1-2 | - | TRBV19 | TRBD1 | TGTGCCAGTAGTATCCGGGACAGGGTTGGCTACACCTTC | CASSIRDRVGYTF
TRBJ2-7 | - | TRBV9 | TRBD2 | TGTGCCAGCAGCGTAGCCAGCGGGGGCTCGTACGAGCAGTACTTC | CASSVASGGSYEQYF
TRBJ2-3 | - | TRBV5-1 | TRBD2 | TGCGCCAGCAGCTTGGGGCGGGGGGCCACAGATACGCAGTATTTT | CASSLGRGATDTQYF
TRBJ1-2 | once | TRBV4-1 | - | TGCGCCAGCAGCCCACAGGACAGTACTAACTATGGCTACACCTTC | CASSPQDSTNYGYTF
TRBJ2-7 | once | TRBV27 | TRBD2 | TGTGCCAGCAGTCCCGTTAAGAGCGGGAGGTATATCTACGAGCAGTACTTC | CASSPVKSGRYIYEQYF
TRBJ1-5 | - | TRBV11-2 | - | TGTGCCAGCAGCTTAGCAGGGAACCAGCCCCAGCATTTT | CASSLAGNQPQHF
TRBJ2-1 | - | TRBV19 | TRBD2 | TGTGCCAGTAGTGTTCGACTAGCGGACCTTTCCTACAATGAGCAGTTCTTC | CASSVRLADLSYNEQFF
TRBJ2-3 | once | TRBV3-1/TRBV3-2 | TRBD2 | TGTGCCAGCAGCCAATTCACTAGCGTAGATACGCAGTATTTT | CASSQFTSVDTQYF
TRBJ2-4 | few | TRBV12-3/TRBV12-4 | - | TGTGCCAGCAGTTCCCAGTCCGGGGACATTCAGTACTTC | CASSSQSGDIQYF
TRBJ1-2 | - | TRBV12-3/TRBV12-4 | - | TGTGCCAGCAGTTTTCGGCGGGAATATGGCTACACCTTC | CASSFRREYGYTF
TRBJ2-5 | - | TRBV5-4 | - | TGTGCCAGCAGGACCGGGATGGGCCAAGAGACCCAGTACTTC | CASRTGMGQETQYF
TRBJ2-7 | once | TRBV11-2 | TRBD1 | TGTGCCAGCAGCTCACTAACAGGGGGCTCCTACGAGCAGTACTTC | CASSSLTGGSYEQYF
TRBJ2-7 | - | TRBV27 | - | TGTGCCAGCAGTTTGGTAGCAGGGGTGACCTACGAGCAGTACTTC | CASSLVAGVTYEQYF
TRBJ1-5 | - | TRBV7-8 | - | TGTGCCAGCAGCTCCAGGGGCGGGTCCAATCAGCCCCAGCATTTT | CASSSRGGSNQPQHF
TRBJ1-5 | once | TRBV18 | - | TGTGCCAGCTCACCAACTACCGATCAGCCCCAGCATTTT | CASSPTTDQPQHF
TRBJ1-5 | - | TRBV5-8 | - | TGTGCCAGCAGCTTGTGGGGGCTCGGTGATCAGCCCCAGCATTTT | CASSLWGLGDQPQHF
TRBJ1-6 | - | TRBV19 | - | TGTGCCAGTAGTATTTTGGGGGCTACGGATTCACCCCTCCACTTT | CASSILGATDSPLHF
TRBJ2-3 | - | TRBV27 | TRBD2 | TGTGCCAGCAGTCTCCAGGCTAGCGGGAGCAAGTATTTT | CASSLQASGSKYF
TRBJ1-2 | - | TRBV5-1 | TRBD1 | TGCGCCAGCAGCTTAGGACAGGAGTATGGCTACACCTTC | CASSLGQEYGYTF
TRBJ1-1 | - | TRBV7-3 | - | TGTGCCAGCAGCTACGGTGCGGGAAGGAGCACTGAAGCTTTCTTT | CASSYGAGRSTEAFF
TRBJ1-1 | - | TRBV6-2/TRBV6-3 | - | TGTGCCAGCAGTCGCCAGGCTTTGAACACTGAAGCTTTCTTT | CASSRQALNTEAFF
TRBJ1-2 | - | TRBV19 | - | TGTGCCAGTAGTCCACAGAACTATGGCTACACCTTC | CASSPQNYGYTF
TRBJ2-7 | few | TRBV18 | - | TGTGCCAGCTCACCATTCCGTACCTACGAGCAGTACTTC | CASSPFRTYEQYF
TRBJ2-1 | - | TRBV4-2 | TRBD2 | TGTGCCAGCAGCCAGGGGGAACTAGCGAACAATGAGCAGTTCTTC | CASSQGELANNEQFF
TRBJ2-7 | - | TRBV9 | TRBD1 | TGTGCCAGCAGCGTAGCGGGGACAGGGGGCTACTCCTACGAGCAGTACTTC | CASSVAGTGGYSYEQYF
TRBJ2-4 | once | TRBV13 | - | TGTGCCAGCAGCTTAGTGGGACTAGCCAAAAACATTCAGTACTTC | CASSLVGLAKNIQYF
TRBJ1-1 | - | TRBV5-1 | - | TGCGCCAGCAGCAGGGGAATCCCCGAAGCTTTCTTT | CASSRGIPEAFF
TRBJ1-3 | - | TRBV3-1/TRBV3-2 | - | TGTGCCAGCAGCCAAGTTCAGGGGCACTTTGGAAACACCATATATTTT | CASSQVQGHFGNTIYF
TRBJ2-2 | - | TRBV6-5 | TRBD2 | TGTGCCAGCAGCAAACTAGTGGCGGGGGCCGGGGAGCTGTTTTTT | CASSKLVAGAGELFF
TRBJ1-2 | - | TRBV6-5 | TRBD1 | TGTGCCAGCAGGACGACAGGGACCTATGGCTACACCTTC | CASRTTGTYGYTF
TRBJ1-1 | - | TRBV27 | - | TGTGCCAGCAGTTTTAACAGAGATCCCACTGAAGCTTTCTTT | CASSFNRDPTEAFF